This record covers a single T cell receptor (beta chain). Its specificity is unknown. For TCR beta, libraries came from quantitative 5'-RACE with molecular barcodes. TCRdb analysed the 5' RACE reads with MiXCR anew, one entry per CDR3 protein. The sample has fewer than 550,000 distinct CDR3 sequences, approximately 5.3% seen once. The sample is drawn from a study of CD8 T cells in ankylosing spondylitis. Study observations and caveats: Significantly higher representation of disease-linked clones was reported for matched ankylosing spondylitis synovial fluid. Earlier work had already found some motif variants in reactive arthritis synovial fluid and blood. Several highly homologous variants made up a TCR beta motif, and this motif appeared characteristic of ankylosing spondylitis blood.

The germline V gene encodes CDR1 MGHDK and CDR2 SYGVNS. The CDR3 runs 14 residues. V was trimmed by 3 bases and J by 1 base, leaving 9 bases between them. Sequenced sample: blood, either unsorted or a sorted T cell fraction (not recorded which). The TCR originated in a male donor with ankylosing spondylitis. The chain couples TRBV25-1 to TRBJ1-1; no reliable D call. The CDR3 bases are TGTGCCAGCAGTGACACCTCGGGGAACACTGAAGCTTTCTTT. It encodes CASSDTSGNTEAFF.